This T cell receptor beta chain was retrieved from a study of blood T cell repertoires in COVID-19. This table comes from immunoSEQ multiplex PCR, and its TCRdb copy is limited to in-frame clones, with some not included. Of about 400,000 clones in the sample, around 92% were seen once. The V and J ends lost 4 bases and 5 bases, in that order; junction bases with no gene match: 11. Per the germline V gene, CDR1 is MNHNS and CDR2 is SASEGT. This CDR3 is 16 amino acids long. Sequencing input: PBMCs or T cells enriched from blood (not recorded which). The receptor's source is a woman aged 25-40 years who had recovered from COVID-19. V and J are TRBV6-1 and TRBJ2-1, with TRBD2 matching 7 bases. The CDR3 region has the DNA TGTGCCAGCAGTGCCCGACTAGCCCCAACGCACAATGAGCAGTTCTTC. It translates to CASSARLAPTHNEQFF.